This paragraph reports one T cell receptor (beta chain). These data are taken from a study of blood T cell repertoires in COVID-19. Turning to the study itself: Nucleic acid was either cDNA or gDNA, and it came from T cells, B-cell-depleted T cells, or PBMCs.

The assay was immunoSEQ multiplex PCR, and TCRdb's table has in-frame clones only and misses some. The sample shows over 350,000 clones, 88% of them seen only once. Either two negative PCRs, clearance, or symptom resolution qualified Cohort 3 donors as recovered. Sample: PBMCs or T cells enriched from blood (not recorded which). This sequence was found in a woman aged 18-29 years who had recovered from COVID-19.

This chain's CDR3 is CASSVRGQGSGNTIYF. Here the CDR3 DNA reads TGTGCCAGCAGCGTTCGGGGACAGGGCTCTGGAAACACCATATATTTT. The rearrangement links TRBV9 to TRBJ1-3; TRBD1 agrees at 9 bases. V trimming: 2 bases; J trimming: 0 bases; junction bases outside the gene matches: 3. This CDR3 has 16 amino acids. Germline V lookup: CDR1 SGDLS, CDR2 YYNGEE.